These T cell receptor beta chains were read from a single sample in a study of technical replicates of blood from a handful of donors. This table comes from immunoSEQ multiplex PCR, and its TCRdb copy is limited to in-frame clones, with some not included. The repertoire holds fewer than 60,000 clones, with 90% to 95% as singletons. The source material was PBMCs. The source of these receptors is a human donor in good health. Some clones in this sample may be carry-over from other donors' samples. CDR3s include the opening cysteine and the closing phenylalanine or tryptophan. The order of the fields is CDR3 length, V gene, J gene, CDR3 protein.

>12|TRBV2|TRBJ1-5
CASSESGQPQHF
>14|TRBV5-1|TRBJ1-1
CASSPAGGYTEAFF
>14|TRBV5-8|TRBJ2-3
CASSLEQGGDTQYF
>14|TRBV29-1|TRBJ2-7
CSVETSGGSYEQYF
>18|TRBV5-6|TRBJ2-1
CASSWGSRGGMASNEQFF
>15|TRBV15|TRBJ1-5
CATSRGQGPNQPQHF
>13|TRBV7-8|TRBJ1-2
CASSQTGFGGYTF
>15|TRBV7-2|TRBJ2-3
CASTTGAGQTDTQYF
>15|TRBV19|TRBJ2-7
CASSPGGYPGNEQYF
>14|TRBV7-9|TRBJ1-2
CASSSGQGPYGYTF
>14|TRBV13|TRBJ2-3
CASSLNGRTDTQYF
>15|TRBV9|TRBJ2-7
CASSVEGTGLYEQYF
>14|TRBV7-2|TRBJ2-3
CASGPGLAYPTQYF
>14|TRBV2|TRBJ1-5
CASRPQGVSQPQHF
>15|TRBV7-9|TRBJ2-5
CASSLPGQGGWTQYF
>15|TRBV6-6|TRBJ2-7
CASSYSTVSSYEQYF
>11|TRBV11-3|TRBJ2-3
CASSRGDTQYF
>13|TRBV6-4|TRBJ1-2
CASSDADTGGYTF
>14|TRBV4-1|TRBJ1-1
CASSQGLRNTEAFF
>12|TRBV27|TRBJ2-7
CASSPGPSEQYF
>14|TRBV5-1|TRBJ1-2
CASSTRGEVYGYTF
>12|TRBV25-1|TRBJ1-1
CASSGQGVEAFF
>14|TRBV6-1|TRBJ2-4
CASEYRDSRNIQYF
>13|TRBV5-4|TRBJ2-5
CASSLSGGETQYF
>13|TRBV4-3|TRBJ2-3
CASSPGGWDTQYF
>13|TRBV30|TRBJ1-2
CACNMGLNYGYTF
>15|TRBV6-4|TRBJ2-3
CASTESGQGLGTQYF
>15|TRBV25-1|TRBJ1-2
CASSPAGRGDYGYTF
>15|TRBV2|TRBJ2-1
CASTTGTSGHNEQFF
>15|TRBV2|TRBJ2-1
CASSAGTSERNEQFF
>13|TRBV2|TRBJ2-5
CASNIGGQETQYF
>20|TRBV27|TRBJ2-2
CASTQTTVPVASGNTGELFF
>15|TRBV11-2|TRBJ2-1
CASSHSGSRYNEQFF
>12|TRBV19|TRBJ1-1
CASRIVNTEAFF
>14|TRBV7-9|TRBJ1-2
CASSPYRDNYGYTF
>16|TRBV7-9|TRBJ2-7
CASSRRLAGVVYEQYF
>16|TRBV7-6|TRBJ1-3
CASSLAGYGSGNTIYF
>15|TRBV6-1|TRBJ1-2
CASSDDSVLGYGYTF
>14|TRBV6-6|TRBJ2-5
CASRHEALRETQYF
>14|TRBV7-6|TRBJ2-1
CASSSPTEYNEQFF
>15|TRBV30|TRBJ2-2
CAWSLGQGRTGELFF
>15|TRBV5-1|TRBJ1-5
CASSLDGLGNQPQHF
>15|TRBV12-5|TRBJ1-3
CASGGTAPYGNTIYF
>15|TRBV7-9|TRBJ2-2
CASSFRDRGSGELFF